The 17 T cell receptor beta chains listed next were all sequenced from one sample in a study of T cells in Graves' hyperthyroidism and ophthalmopathy (dated by TCRdb to between 2019 and 2020). Preparation of the library involved multiplex PCR. TCRdb names Illumina HiSeq 2000 as the instrument used. Amplification of TCR beta CDR3 regions was carried out from RNA transcripts. For the first round of RT-PCR on the TCR CDR3, the HTBI primer set was used together with the Qiagen OneStep RT-PCR kit. TCRdb reprocessing: public reads trimmed at Q25 with fastp, clones called with MiXCR, in-frame beta chains kept. Here each entry gathers all rows of one CDR3 protein and keeps the most common genes and DNA. The sample yields some 600,000 distinct CDR3 sequences; under 60% were counted once. The ten largest clones take up 6.5% to 9% of the sample. Sequenced material: peripheral blood or thyroid tissue (not recorded which). The receptors were sampled from a woman aged 18 to 35 with Graves' hyperthyroidism. Donor details come from another sample of the same person, matched by shared clones.

The V gene is TRBV7-9, the J gene TRBJ1-3, with D possibly being TRBD1 (6 bases). The CDR3 consists of 15 residues. Trimming took 5 bases from V and 1 from J, leaving 12 bases between them. Germline CDR1 and CDR2: SEHNR and FQNEAQ (reference sequence). DNA of the CDR3: TGTGCCAGCAGCATCCCAGGGGAATCTGGAAACACCATATATTTT. Residues: CASSIPGESGNTIYF.

The table lists this clonotype with many counts. The V gene is TRBV2, the J gene TRBJ2-7; TRBD2 agrees at 9 bases. The CDR3 is made up of 13 amino acids. Trimming at V came to 7 bases and at J to 7 bases, leaving 8 bases not matched to a gene. From germline, CDR1 is SNHLY and CDR2 FYNNEI. The CDR3 DNA follows: TGTGCCAGCACCGGTCAGCTAGCGGGAGAGCAGTACTTC. Translation: CASTGQLAGEQYF.

This rearrangement joins TRBV20-1 to TRBJ2-5; 7 bases align to TRBD2. Germline assignment: CDR1 DFQATT and CDR2 SNEGSKA (reference sequence). This CDR3 comprises 14 residues. J gave up 9 bases and V 1 base, and 11 bases lay outside the gene matches. The CDR3 region is CSARGGGSNQPQYF. CDR3 in DNA: TGCAGTGCTAGAGGCGGGGGAAGCAATCAGCCCCAGTACTTC.

This chain joins TRBV12-2 and TRBJ1-1. TRBV12-2 is labeled a pseudogene. This CDR3 contains 19 residues. This CDR3 reads CDTSRTRWALKIRNTEAFF. CDR3 nucleotide sequence: TGTGATACGTCGAGAACCCGTTGGGCTTTAAAGATTCGGAACACTGAAGCTTTCTTT.

This clonotype was found a few times. The J gene is TRBJ2-5, the V gene TRBV7-3; 10 nucleotides align to TRBD1. The CDR3 is 15 amino acids. The trim removed 5 bases at V and 4 bases at J, leaving 7 bases unmatched. CDR1 SGHTA and CDR2 FQGTGA come from the germline V gene. The CDR3 here is CASSRQGAYGETQYF. CDR3 in DNA: TGTGCCAGCAGCCGACAGGGGGCTTATGGAGAGACCCAGTACTTC. The whole variable domain, filled in from reference TRBV7-3 and TRBJ2-5, reads GAGVSQTPSNKVTEKGKYVELRCDPISGHTALYWYRQSLGQGPEFLIYFQGTGAADDSGLPNDRFFAVRPEGSVSTLKIQRTERGDSAVYLCASSRQGAYGETQYFGPGTRLLVL.

To note about this clonotype: Germline and junction disagree at one end, which may indicate a read error. The chain combines TRBV7-6 with TRBJ2-7; TRBD2 aligns across 8 bases. Germline lookup yields CDR1 SGHVS and CDR2 FNYEAQ. This CDR3 region has 15 residues. CDR3 protein: CASSPGAGANYEQYF. The CDR3 nucleotides are TGCGCCAGCAGCCCGGGAGCGGGAGCTAATTACGAGCAGTACTTC.

This clonotype has only a few counts. The chain uses TRBV20-1 and TRBJ1-4; 8 bases are a match to TRBD1. Germline CDR1 DFQATT, CDR2 SNEGSKA (reference sequence). Germline trimming cut 6 bases from V and 9 bases from J; bases unmatched to any gene: 9. CDR3 length: 13 amino acids. The CDR3 DNA reads TGCAGTGCCCTAGGGCCAGGGGGCAAAAAACTGTTTTTT. Translation gives CSALGPGGKKLFF.

This chain connects TRBV7-9 to TRBJ2-7; D uncertain. V was pared by 5 bases and J by 1 base, with 15 bases between. The germline CDR1 and CDR2 sequences are SEHNR and FQNEAQ (reference sequence). This CDR3 comprises 15 residues. The DNA of the CDR3 is TGTGCCAGCAGCGCTAGATATGGGGAATCCTACGAGCAGTACTTC. Protein product: CASSARYGESYEQYF.

This clonotype has a single count. This chain links TRBV25-1 with TRBJ1-1; D ambiguous. The CDR3 sequence is 16 residues long. V dropped 2 bases and J dropped 0 bases, with 13 bases sitting between them. Germline loops: CDR1 MGHDK, CDR2 SYGVNS. This CDR3 reads CASSEGSNGMNTEAFF. CDR3 DNA sequence: TGTGCCAGCAGTGAAGGTTCCAACGGGATGAACACTGAAGCTTTCTTT.

CDR3 loop: CASRPDRDFQETQYF. CDR3 DNA: TGTGCCAGCAGACCCGACAGAGATTTCCAAGAGACCCAGTACTTC. The V call is TRBV6-1, the J call TRBJ2-5; D is perhaps TRBD1 (5 bases). The CDR3 length is 15 residues. Germline V CDR1 and CDR2: MNHNS, SASEGT. V gave up 6 bases and J gave up 1 base, with 15 bases separating them.

A few counts support this clonotype. This CDR3 reads CASSSLRLGYGYTF. As DNA, the CDR3 is TGTGCCAGCAGTTCTTTACGGCTGGGGTATGGCTACACCTTC. This chain joins TRBV2 and TRBJ1-2; no definite D call. Deletions cut 5 bases from V and 5 bases from J, with 15 bases between. This CDR3 contains 14 residues. The germline gives CDR1 SNHLY, CDR2 FYNNEI.

As for this clonotype: Since a much larger clone is just one base distant, this may be a read error. The V gene is TRBV11-1, the J gene TRBJ2-7; the D gene is possibly TRBD1 (6 bases). Germline values: CDR1 SGHAT, CDR2 FQDESV (reference sequence). Trimming stripped 5 bases from V and 1 base from J, with 12 bases between. CDR3 length: 14 residues. CDR3 nucleotides: TGTGCCAGCAGCCCACAGGGTATGTCCTACGAGCAGTACTTC. Its translation is CASSPQGMSYEQYF. The full variable domain, rest sourced from reference TRBV11-1 and TRBJ2-7, is EAEVAQSPRYKITEKSQAVAFWCDPISGHATLYWYRQILGQGPELLVQFQDESVVDDSQLPKDRFSAERLKGVDSTLKIQPAELGDSAMYLCASSPQGMSYEQYFGPGTRLTVT.

This clonotype was seen a few times. This rearrangement joins TRBV7-9 to TRBJ1-1; 7 positions agree with TRBD1. The ends lost 5 bases at V and 1 base at J; junction bases unmatched: 7. Germline CDR1 is SEHNR and CDR2 is FQNEAQ (reference sequence). This CDR3 spans 15 amino acids. CDR3 sequence (DNA): TGTGCCAGCAGCCAACGGGCAGGGGGGAACACTGAAGCTTTCTTT. It encodes CASSQRAGGNTEAFF.

There are many counts of this clonotype. This chain uses TRBV15 with TRBJ2-3; possibly TRBD1 or TRBD2 for D (5 bases each). There are 14 residues in the CDR3. Trimming removed 1 base at V and 4 bases at J, with 9 bases between. Looked up from germline, CDR1 is LNHNV and CDR2 is YYDKDF (reference sequence). CDR3 nucleotide sequence: TGTGCCACCAGCAGAGGGTCGGGACCAGATACGCAGTATTTT. It specifies CATSRGSGPDTQYF.

The genes are TRBV7-2 and TRBJ2-7; TRBD2 is a possible D gene (5 bases). The CDR3 loop spans 15 amino acids. CDR1 and CDR2 from the germline V gene are SGHTA and FQGNSA. The germline V and J ends were trimmed by 3 bases and 0 bases, with 12 bases remaining between them. CDR3 region: CASSLVGSPSYEQYF. In DNA form, the CDR3 reads TGTGCCAGCAGCTTGGTAGGGAGCCCCTCCTACGAGCAGTACTTC.

For this clonotype: A much larger clone lies one base from this, so it may be a read error. The chain is built from TRBV15 and TRBJ1-1; D not resolved. Trimming took off 4 bases at V and 8 bases at J, with 14 bases between the two ends. This CDR3 contains 13 residues. Germline V gene data show CDR1 as LNHNV and CDR2 as YYDKDF (reference sequence). The DNA for the CDR3 is TGTGCCACCAGCACAGATATTAAAGGGGAAGCTTTCTTT. This encodes CATSTDIKGEAFF.

This sequence joins TRBV10-3 and TRBJ2-6; 7 bases line up with TRBD1. The CDR3 contains 17 residues. Germline V gene data show CDR1 as ENHRY and CDR2 as SYGVKD. V lost 6 bases and J lost 1; bases outside the gene matches: 9. The CDR3, as DNA: TGTGCCATCAGGCCAAGGGGGCAGGAATCTGGGGCCAACGTCCTGACTTTC. It codes for CAIRPRGQESGANVLTF.